The clone carrying this T cell receptor beta chain showed up many times. Its antigen is unknown. The CDR3 totals 16 residues. V was shortened by 1 base and J by 0 bases, with 10 bases between the two germline ends. The germline CDR1 and CDR2 sequences are SGHAT and FQNNGV. This sample was included in a study of beta chain features in type 1 diabetes. Study as a whole: Healthy donors and patients had similar age, gender and cell yields. Points from the study as a whole: cDNA-based sequencing might over-represent cells highly expressing TCR. VDJ junctions sequenced from type 1 diabetes patients showed fewer insertions and more deletions.

What was sequenced were expressed TCRB transcripts, since all of the isolated RNA had been reverse transcribed. Libraries were prepared by immunoSEQ multiplex PCR; TCRdb keeps only in-frame clonotypes and omits some of them. The data contain about 240,000 clones, 27% of them seen just once; the ten biggest clones take up approximately 4%. Input material: central memory CD4+ T cells from blood. The sequence came from a man aged 25 to 45 in good health. The chain has TRBV11-2 and TRBJ2-4; D is ambiguous. In nucleotides, the CDR3 is TGTGCCAGCAGCTTAGCTGGTGTACTAGCCAAAAACATTCAGTACTTC. Translating it yields CASSLAGVLAKNIQYF.